This TCR beta chain was retrieved from a study of blood T cell repertoires in COVID-19. Germline V gene lookup returns CDR1 SNHLY and CDR2 FYNNEI. Trimming removed 6 bases from V and 3 bases from J; junction bases left unmatched: 19. The CDR3 has 20 residues. Only in-frame clones appear in the TCRdb table, and some are missing; sequencing was by immunoSEQ multiplex PCR. The sample yields roughly 300,000 clones, 85% to 90% seen once. In Seattle, patients joined the study during active infection and were tracked longitudinally. This clone has a single count. This TCR came from a woman aged 25 to 39 with COVID-19, enrolled during active disease. The source material was peripheral blood. The J gene is TRBJ2-7, the V gene TRBV2; 14 bases are a match to TRBD2. The CDR3 loop reads CASRATTGTSGGLPYYEQYF. DNA for the CDR3: TGTGCCAGCAGAGCCACAACCGGGACTAGCGGGGGCCTCCCTTACTACGAGCAGTACTTC. The full variable domain, completed using reference TRBV2 and TRBJ2-7, is EPEVTQTPSHQVTQMGQEVILRCVPISNHLYFYWYRQILGQKVEFLVSFYNNEISEKSEIFDDQFSVERPDGSNFTLKIRSTKLEDSAMYFCASRATTGTSGGLPYYEQYFGPGTRLTVT.